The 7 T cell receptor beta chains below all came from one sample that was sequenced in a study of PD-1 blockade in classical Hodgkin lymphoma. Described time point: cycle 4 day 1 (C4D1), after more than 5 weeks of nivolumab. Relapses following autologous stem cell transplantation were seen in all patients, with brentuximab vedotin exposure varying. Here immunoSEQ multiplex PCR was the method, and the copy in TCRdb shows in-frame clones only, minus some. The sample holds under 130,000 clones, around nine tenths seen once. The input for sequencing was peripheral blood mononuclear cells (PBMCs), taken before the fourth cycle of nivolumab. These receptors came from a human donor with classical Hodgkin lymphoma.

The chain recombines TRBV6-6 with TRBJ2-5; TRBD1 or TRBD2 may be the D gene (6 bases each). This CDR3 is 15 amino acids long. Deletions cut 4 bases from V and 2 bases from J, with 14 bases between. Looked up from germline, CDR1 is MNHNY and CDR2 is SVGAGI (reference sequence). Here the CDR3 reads CASSSARGGQETQYF. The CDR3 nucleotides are TGTGCCAGCAGTTCCGCCCGAGGGGGGCAAGAGACCCAGTACTTC.

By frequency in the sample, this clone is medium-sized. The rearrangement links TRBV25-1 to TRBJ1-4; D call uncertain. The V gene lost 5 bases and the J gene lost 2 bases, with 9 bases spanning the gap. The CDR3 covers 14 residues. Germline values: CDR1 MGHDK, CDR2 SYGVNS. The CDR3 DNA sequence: TGTGCCAGCAGTAGTCAGAACACTAATGAAAAACTGTTTTTT. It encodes CASSSQNTNEKLFF.

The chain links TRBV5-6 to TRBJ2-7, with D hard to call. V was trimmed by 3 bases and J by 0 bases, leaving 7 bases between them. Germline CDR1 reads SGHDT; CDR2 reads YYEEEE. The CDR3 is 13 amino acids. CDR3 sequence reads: CASSWGTSYEQYF. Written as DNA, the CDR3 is TGTGCCAGCAGCTGGGGTACCTCCTACGAGCAGTACTTC.

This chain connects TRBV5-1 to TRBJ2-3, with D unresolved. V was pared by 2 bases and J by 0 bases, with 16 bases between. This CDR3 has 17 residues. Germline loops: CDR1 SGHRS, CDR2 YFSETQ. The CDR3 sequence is CASSLVVSRRSTDTQYF. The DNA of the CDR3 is TGCGCCAGCAGCTTAGTTGTGTCCAGGCGCAGCACAGATACGCAGTATTTT.

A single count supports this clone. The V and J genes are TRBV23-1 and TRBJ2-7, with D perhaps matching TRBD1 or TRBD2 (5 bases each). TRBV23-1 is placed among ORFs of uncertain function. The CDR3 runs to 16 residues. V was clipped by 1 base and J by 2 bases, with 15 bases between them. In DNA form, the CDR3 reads TGCGCCAGCAGTCAATTCAAAAGGGACGGACCCTACGAGCAGTACTTC. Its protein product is CASSQFKRDGPYEQYF.

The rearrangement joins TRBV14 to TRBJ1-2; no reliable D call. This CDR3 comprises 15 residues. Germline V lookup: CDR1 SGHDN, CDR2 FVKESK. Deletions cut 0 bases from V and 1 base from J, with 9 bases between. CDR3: CASSQDRAYNYGYTF. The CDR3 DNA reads TGTGCCAGCAGCCAAGACAGAGCCTATAACTATGGCTACACCTTC. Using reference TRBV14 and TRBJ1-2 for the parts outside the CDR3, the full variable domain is EAGVTQFPSHSVIEKGQTVTLRCDPISGHDNLYWYRRVMGKEIKFLLHFVKESKQDESGMPNNRFLAERTGGTYSTLKVQPAELEDSGVYFCASSQDRAYNYGYTFGSGTRLTVV.

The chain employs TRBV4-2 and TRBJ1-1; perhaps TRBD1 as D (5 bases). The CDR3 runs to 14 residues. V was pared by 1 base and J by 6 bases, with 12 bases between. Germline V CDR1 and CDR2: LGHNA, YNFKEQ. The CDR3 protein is CASSQGSGESEAFF. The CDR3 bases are TGTGCCAGCAGCCAAGGGTCGGGGGAGTCTGAAGCTTTCTTT.